This paragraph covers one T cell receptor (beta chain) sequence. Profiling relied on immunoSEQ multiplex PCR, and the TCRdb table lists in-frame clones only, not all of them. The data show 170,000 or so clones, around 89% seen once. The data belong to a study of control samples from healthy donors and cancer patients. CDR1 and CDR2 from the germline V gene are GTSNPN and SVGIG (reference sequence). The CDR3 sequence is 14 residues long. The ends were cut back, 1 base at V and 4 bases at J, with 11 bases in the middle. The specimen was blood. The chain joins TRBV30 to TRBJ1-3; perhaps TRBD1 as D (5 bases). This sequence was found in a woman in her forties or fifties in good health. The chain's CDR3 is CAWSGGHSGNTIYF. The CDR3 coding sequence is TGTGCCTGGAGTGGAGGACACTCCGGAAACACCATATATTTT.